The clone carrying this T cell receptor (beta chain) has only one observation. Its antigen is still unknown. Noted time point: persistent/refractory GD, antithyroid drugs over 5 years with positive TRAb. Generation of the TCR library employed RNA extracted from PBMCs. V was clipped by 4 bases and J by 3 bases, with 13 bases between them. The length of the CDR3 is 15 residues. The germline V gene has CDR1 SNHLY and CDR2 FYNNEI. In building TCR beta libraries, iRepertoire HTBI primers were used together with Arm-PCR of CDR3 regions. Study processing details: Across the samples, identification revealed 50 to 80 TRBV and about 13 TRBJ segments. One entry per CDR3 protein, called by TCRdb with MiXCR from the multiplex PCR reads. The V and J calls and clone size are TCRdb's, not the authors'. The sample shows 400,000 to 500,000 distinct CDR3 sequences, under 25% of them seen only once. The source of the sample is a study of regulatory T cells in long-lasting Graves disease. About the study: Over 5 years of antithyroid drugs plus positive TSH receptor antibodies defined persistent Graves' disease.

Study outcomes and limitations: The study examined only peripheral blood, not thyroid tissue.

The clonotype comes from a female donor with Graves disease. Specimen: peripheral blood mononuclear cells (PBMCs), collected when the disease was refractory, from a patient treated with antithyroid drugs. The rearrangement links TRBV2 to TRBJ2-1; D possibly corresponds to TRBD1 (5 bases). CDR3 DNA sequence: TGTGCCAGCAGTGCGGAGTCAGGGAACTACAATGAGCAGTTCTTC. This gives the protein CASSAESGNYNEQFF.